This T cell receptor beta chain was identified in a study of cytomegalovirus exposure and HLA in healthy donors. The overall study: The 95 million to 120 million unique TCR beta sequences, from about 179 million T cells, were found by an earlier analysis.

Points from the study as a whole: A missense variant in DCLRE1C was later tied to TCR beta V- and J-gene trimming. The study labeled 164 TCR beta chains cytomegalovirus-associated.

PCR was performed using 60 Vbeta and 13 Jbeta primers. The data were produced by immunoSEQ multiplex PCR, yet TCRdb's version contains in-frame clones alone and is incomplete. The sample shows 200,000 to 300,000 clones, about 83% of them seen only once. Regarding this clone: Its matching antigen is unknown.

CDR1 is SGHDT, CDR2 YYEEEE, per germline. The CDR3 loop spans 16 amino acids. The trim removed 4 bases at V and 1 base at J, leaving 9 bases unmatched. Source material: PBMCs. This sequence was found in a woman aged 40 to 50 in good health and CMV-seropositive. The chain links TRBV5-6 to TRBJ1-1, with 8 bases aligning to TRBD1. The CDR3 region is CASSMRTGRANTEAFF. The CDR3 DNA is TGTGCCAGCAGCATGAGGACAGGGCGGGCGAACACTGAAGCTTTCTTT.